The sample holds one count of the clone carrying this T cell receptor beta chain. These data originate in a study of blood T cell repertoires in COVID-19. The repertoire was sequenced with immunoSEQ multiplex PCR; TCRdb's copy has only in-frame clones and lacks some. The table records 370,000 or so clones, around 87% of them present only once. V was pared by 1 base and J by 0 bases, with 13 bases between. The germline CDR1 and CDR2 sequences are MGHRA and YSYEKL. CDR3 length equals 17 residues. The source is a man aged 30 to 45 who had recovered from COVID-19. The chain combines TRBV4-1 with TRBJ1-3; possibly TRBD1 for D (6 bases). Input material: PBMCs or T cells enriched from blood (not recorded which). CDR3: CASSQVGAGDSGNTIYF. The CDR3 DNA is TGCGCCAGCAGCCAAGTGGGGGCTGGGGACTCTGGAAACACCATATATTTT.